This record looks at one TCR beta chain sequence and its context. The antigen remains undetermined. Time point meaning: time of PML onset. PML in natalizumab-treated patients developed after between roughly 16 and 56 months of natalizumab therapy. T3 refers to blood collected at the onset of PML. This specimen comes from a study of multiple sclerosis patients with progressive multifocal leukoencephalopathy. Trimming took 3 bases from V and 2 from J, leaving 9 bases between them. This CDR3 region has 14 residues. Germline loops: CDR1 SGHDT, CDR2 YYEEEE. Study-wide results and limits: In most PML patients, TRB repertoires appeared less diverse by entropy.

The assay was immunoSEQ multiplex PCR, and TCRdb's table has in-frame clones only and misses some. The sample lists fewer than 40,000 clones; roughly 87% were seen once. The chain recombines TRBV5-6 with TRBJ1-5; the D gene is possibly TRBD1 (5 bases). The specimen was PBMCs, collected from a patient treated with natalizumab. This TCR was sampled from a human donor with progressive multifocal leukoencephalopathy. CDR3: CASSYTGGNQPQHF. CDR3 in DNA: TGTGCCAGCAGCTACACAGGAGGCAATCAGCCCCAGCATTTT.